Listed below are T cell receptor beta chains from one sample, sequenced in a study of metastatic and nonmetastatic thyroid tumors. TCRdb re-clonotyped the PCR reads via MiXCR. The repertoire holds about 21,000 clones, with around 13% as singletons. The sequencing input was blood. The receptors here all came from a female donor with papillary thyroid cancer or a benign thyroid nodule (not recorded which). Some clones in this sample may be carry-over from other donors' samples. Both conserved end residues are part of each CDR3. D genes are given only for firm matches. Where a row states a size, it is once, few, many or the class of an expanded clone; other rows omit it.

v_gene	d_gene	abundance	j_gene	CDR3nt	CDR3aa
TRBV4-1	TRBD1	.	TRBJ2-7	TGCGCCAGCAGCCAATCTAAAGGGACAGCCCACTACGAGCAGTACTTC	CASSQSKGTAHYEQYF
TRBV6-1	TRBD2	medium-sized	TRBJ2-1	TGTGCCAGCAGCAGGGGACTAGCGGGAGAAGATGAGCAGTTCTTC	CASSRGLAGEDEQFF
TRBV12-5	TRBD1	many	TRBJ1-5	TGTGCTAGTGGACGGGACAGGGTAAAGAACGACTTCAATAGCAATCAGCCCCAGCATTTT	CASGRDRVKNDFNSNQPQHF
TRBV11-3	TRBD1	.	TRBJ2-2	TGTGCCAGCAGCACAAGGACAGGGGGCACCGGGGAGCTGTTTTTT	CASSTRTGGTGELFF
TRBV4-1	.	many	TRBJ1-1	TGCGCCAGCAGCCAAGTGAGAACAGAGAGGGCTTTCTTT	CASSQVRTERAFF
TRBV6-2/TRBV6-3	.	.	TRBJ1-5	TGTGCCAGCGGCACAGGGTGCAATCAGCCCCATCATTTT	CASGTGCNQPHHF
TRBV7-3	.	many	TRBJ2-1	TGTGCCAGCAGCTTAAATGTTTTGGGTGAGCAGTTCTTC	CASSLNVLGEQFF
TRBV2	.	many	TRBJ2-3	TGTGCCAGCAGTCCCCCCTTCACAGATACGCAGTATTTT	CASSPPFTDTQYF
TRBV4-1	.	many	TRBJ1-4	TGCGCCAGCAGCCAAGTTGCGGGAACTAATGAAAAACTGTTTTTT	CASSQVAGTNEKLFF
TRBV11-2	TRBD1	many	TRBJ1-1	TGTGCCAGCAGCCGGGACAGGGGAAGGACTGAAGCTTTCTTT	CASSRDRGRTEAFF
TRBV29-1	TRBD1	many	TRBJ1-1	TGCAGCGTTCGGAGGACAGGGTTTGAAGCTTTCTTT	CSVRRTGFEAFF
TRBV28	TRBD2	medium-sized	TRBJ2-7	TGTGCCAGCAAGGGGACTAGCGGGAGTGGGGCCTACGAGCAGTACTTC	CASKGTSGSGAYEQYF
TRBV12-3/TRBV12-4	.	few	TRBJ2-3	TGTGCCAGCAGTCCTAAGACATGTAGATCGCCTGATGATACGCAGTATTTT	CASSPKTCRSPDDTQYF
TRBV19	.	many	TRBJ1-5	TGTGCCAGTCACAACTCTTATGGCAATCAGCCCCAGCATTTT	CASHNSYGNQPQHF
TRBV7-2	TRBD1	.	TRBJ1-1	TGTGCCAGCAGACTGGACAGGGACACTGAGCCTTTCTTT	CASRLDRDTEPFF
TRBV7-6	TRBD1	many	TRBJ1-1	TGTGCCAGCAGCTTAGGTGACAGGGGGAACACTGAAGCTTTCTTT	CASSLGDRGNTEAFF
TRBV15	.	many	TRBJ2-5	TGTGCCACCAGCGGACCTAACCGTGAGACCCAGTACTTC	CATSGPNRETQYF
TRBV5-6	.	.	TRBJ2-5	TGTGCCAGCAGCTTGGTTCACGAGACCCAGTACTTC	CASSLVHETQYF
TRBV5-1	TRBD1	many	TRBJ1-1	TGCGCCAGCAGCCCTGGACAGGGGGCTGACACTGAAGCTTTCTTT	CASSPGQGADTEAFF
TRBV9	.	many	TRBJ1-2	TGTGCCAGCAGCCTCGGACTCTTCTATGGCTACACCTTC	CASSLGLFYGYTF
TRBV10-2	TRBD1	many	TRBJ1-2	TGCGCCAGCAGGGATCCACAGGGGGCCTTTTATGGCTACACCTTC	CASRDPQGAFYGYTF
TRBV6-1	.	.	TRBJ2-7	TGTGCGAGCAGAGCAGAAGCCGGGACGTCCCACGAGCAGTACTTC	CASRAEAGTSHEQYF
TRBV12-3/TRBV12-4	TRBD1	few	TRBJ2-7	TGTGCCAGCAGTCTTACAGGGGTCTACGAGCAGTACTTC	CASSLTGVYEQYF
TRBV4-2	TRBD2	.	TRBJ2-1	TGTGCCAGCAGCCAAGTATTAGCTGGGGGAGGGGAGCAATTCTTC	CASSQVLAGGGEQFF
TRBV19	.	.	TRBJ1-2	TGTGCCATCGGCCAGTGGTTCTATGGCTACACCTTC	CAIGQWFYGYTF
TRBV7-2	.	many	TRBJ1-2	TGTGCCAGCTCGATAGACAGGACCTATGGCTACACCTTC	CASSIDRTYGYTF
TRBV4-2	.	many	TRBJ2-7	TGTGCCAGCAGCCAACCTTCGAGTGGCCTAGGGTCCTACGAGCAGTACTTC	CASSQPSSGLGSYEQYF
TRBV28	.	few	TRBJ2-7	TGTGCCAGCAGTACAGGGACCTACGAGCATCACTTC	CASSTGTYEHHF
TRBV18	.	many	TRBJ2-3	TGTGCCAGCTCATACACCCGACAGAACACAGATACGCAGTATTTT	CASSYTRQNTDTQYF
TRBV15	.	.	TRBJ1-2	TGTGCCACCAGCAGATATACGGGTGGAGGCTGCACCTTC	CATSRYTGGGCTF
TRBV19	.	many	TRBJ1-5	TGTGCCAGTAGTATACAGGGAGGAGTTAGCAATCAGCCCCAGCATTTT	CASSIQGGVSNQPQHF
TRBV15	TRBD1	few	TRBJ2-7	TGTGCCACCAGCGGACAGACAGGGGAGGAGCGGGAGCAGTACTTC	CATSGQTGEEREQYF
TRBV28	TRBD2	.	TRBJ2-1	TGTGCCATCAGTTTGTTAGCGGGGCTCTACAATGAGCAGTTCTTC	CAISLLAGLYNEQFF
TRBV6-5	.	many	TRBJ2-1	TGTGCCAGCAGTTACTCGGGGAGCGATGAGCAGTTCTTC	CASSYSGSDEQFF
TRBV7-9	.	.	TRBJ2-2	TGTGCCAGCAGCTTAGGTGCGGGCCCCACCGGTGAGCTGTTTTTT	CASSLGAGPTGELFF
TRBV20-1	.	many	TRBJ2-7	TGCAGTGCTAGTCCCTCTATCGAGCAGTACTTC	CSASPSIEQYF
TRBV14	TRBD1	many	TRBJ1-2	TGTGCCAGCAGCCCTCGGACAGGGGAATATGGCTACACCTTC	CASSPRTGEYGYTF
TRBV2	.	many	TRBJ1-1	TGTGCCAGCAGTGAGGGGGGGGGAACTGAAGCTTTCTTT	CASSEGGGTEAFF
TRBV9	.	many	TRBJ2-2	TGTGCCAGCAGCGACAATCCCGGGACCGCGAACACCGGGGAGCTGTTTTTT	CASSDNPGTANTGELFF
TRBV2	.	many	TRBJ2-6	TGTGCCAGCAGTGATAGCGCCAGGTCTGGGGCCAACGTCCTGACTTTC	CASSDSARSGANVLTF
TRBV7-9	TRBD1	many	TRBJ1-4	TGTGCCAGCAGCTCTCGGACCGGGACAGGGAGTGAAAAACTGTTTTTT	CASSSRTGTGSEKLFF
TRBV24-1	.	many	TRBJ1-5	TGTGCCACCATTTATGACCGGACGAATCAGCCCCAGCATTTT	CATIYDRTNQPQHF
TRBV9	.	many	TRBJ2-3	TGTGCCAGCAGCGGGGCATTGAGCACAGATACGCAGTGTTTT	CASSGALSTDTQCF
TRBV6-1	TRBD1	many	TRBJ1-1	TGTGCCAGCAGCCCCGGACAGGGGTACATGAACACTGAAGCTTTCTTT	CASSPGQGYMNTEAFF
TRBV11-1	TRBD2	.	TRBJ2-1	TGTGCCAGCAGCTTATTTCAAAGCGGGAGAGCCCATATCAATGAGCAGTTCTTC	CASSLFQSGRAHINEQFF
TRBV12-3/TRBV12-4	.	many	TRBJ2-3	TGTGCCAGCAGTTTAAATCGGGATACGCAGTATTTT	CASSLNRDTQYF
TRBV27	TRBD2	many	TRBJ2-3	TGTGCCAGCCACTCGACTAGCGGGAGGGGGATAGATACGCAGTATTTT	CASHSTSGRGIDTQYF
TRBV6-1	.	many	TRBJ2-7	TGTGCCGCCTCAAGAGTCCGCGAGCAGTACTTC	CAASRVREQYF
TRBV4-1	TRBD2	many	TRBJ2-1	TGCGCCAGCAGCCAAGATCGCGGGGGGGTTTACAATGAGCAGTTCTTC	CASSQDRGGVYNEQFF
TRBV4-2	TRBD2	many	TRBJ2-3	TGTGCCAGCAGCCAAGCCGCTAGCGGGGGCGCAGATACGCAGTATTTT	CASSQAASGGADTQYF
TRBV3-1	.	many	TRBJ2-7	TGTGCCAGCAGCCCCCGAGAGAGCTCCTACGAGCAGTACTTC	CASSPRESSYEQYF